This T cell receptor beta chain was observed in a study of shared clonotypes between healthy human individuals. Findings and caveats of the study: A handful of donors had about 5.1% of their naive CD4 clonotypes in common. Rarefaction showed that sequencing of sorted subsets was incomplete (despite large depth).

Some clones are missing from TCRdb's copy, which holds only in-frame ones; the method was immunoSEQ multiplex PCR. Of some 2,500,000 clones detected, 80% to 95% appear once; the ten largest clones hold approximately 0.37%. The CDR3 sequence is 13 residues long. Germline CDR1 reads SNHLY; CDR2 reads FYNNEI. V dropped 7 bases and J dropped 9; count of bases not matched to a gene: 8. A word on this clone: The antigen is undetermined.

This TCR was recovered from a man aged 18-30 years in good health. Some clones in this sample may be carry-over from other donors' samples. The chain uses TRBV2 and TRBJ2-1; TRBD2 matches 8 bases. Sample: naive CD4+ T cells from PBMCs. Subset noted: CD45RA+ positively selected. CDR3 DNA: TGTGCCAGCACGGGACTAGAGAATACTGAGCAGTTCTTC. Its protein product is CASTGLENTEQFF.